This T cell receptor beta chain emerged from a study of OX40 agonist ivuxolimab in advanced cancers. Study background: Patients' therapy was ivuxolimab, an antibody that acts as an agonist of OX40 (CD134). Among those enrolled, mean age was 60 years (range about 23 to 85) and 75% to 90% were male. Study-wide results and caveats: By week 6 at 0.1 to 3.0 mg/kg, blood CD4+ and CD8+ T cells had expanded clonally.

Only in-frame clones appear in the TCRdb table, and some are missing; sequencing was by immunoSEQ multiplex PCR. The sample consists of tens of thousands of clones, around 91% of them appearing once. For this clone: Antigen specificity is unknown.

Germline CDR1 is LNHDA and CDR2 is SQIVND (reference sequence). This CDR3 region has 17 residues. V lost 1 base, J lost 2 bases, and 12 bases lay in between. The sample here was CD4+ or CD8+ T cells sorted from blood, taken in a trial of the OX40 agonist ivuxolimab. J is TRBJ1-6 and V is TRBV19; D gene uncertain. This TCR came from an adult with an advanced solid tumor such as melanoma, head and neck, liver or kidney cancer. The CDR3 protein is CASSIGWQAPYNSPLHF. The DNA for the CDR3 is TGTGCCAGTAGTATAGGGTGGCAGGCCCCCTATAATTCACCCCTCCACTTT.